The present entry profiles one TCR beta chain with its context. There are 13 residues in the CDR3. Germline CDR1 SGHKS, CDR2 YYEKEE (reference sequence). V gave up 3 bases and J gave up 4 bases, with 10 bases separating them. The data were taken from a study of blood T cell repertoires in COVID-19. In the study overall: The analysed material was cDNA or gDNA that came from T cells, B-cell-depleted T cells, or PBMCs.

Original data processing: Reference gene primers were amplified, and this amplification served to estimate nucleated cell counts. Using immunoSEQ multiplex PCR, the repertoire was profiled, and TCRdb retains in-frame clones only, with some absent. That table supplies the V and J calls and clone size; D and trimming were determined from the DNA. The sample yields 9,500 or so clones, roughly nine tenths seen once. Sequenced input: peripheral blood. The receptor was derived from a human donor in a cohort sampled during active COVID-19. V is TRBV5-5 and J is TRBJ1-1; possible D gene TRBD1, 6 bases. CDR3 bases: TGTGCCAGCAGCTACCAGGGGACCACTGAAGCTTTCTTT. Protein sequence: CASSYQGTTEAFF.